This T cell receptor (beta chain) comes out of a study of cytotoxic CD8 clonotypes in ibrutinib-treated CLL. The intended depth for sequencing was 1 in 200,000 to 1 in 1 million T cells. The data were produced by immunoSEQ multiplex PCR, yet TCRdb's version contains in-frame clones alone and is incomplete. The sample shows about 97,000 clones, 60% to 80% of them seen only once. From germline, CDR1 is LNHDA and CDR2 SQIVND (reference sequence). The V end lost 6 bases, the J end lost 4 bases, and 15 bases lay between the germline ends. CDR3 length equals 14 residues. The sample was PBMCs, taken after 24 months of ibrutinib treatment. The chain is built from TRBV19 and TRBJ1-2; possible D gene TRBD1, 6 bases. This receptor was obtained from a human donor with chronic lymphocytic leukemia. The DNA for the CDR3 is TGTGCCAGTAGCAACCCCAGGGGTATCTATGGCTACACCTTC. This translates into CASSNPRGIYGYTF.